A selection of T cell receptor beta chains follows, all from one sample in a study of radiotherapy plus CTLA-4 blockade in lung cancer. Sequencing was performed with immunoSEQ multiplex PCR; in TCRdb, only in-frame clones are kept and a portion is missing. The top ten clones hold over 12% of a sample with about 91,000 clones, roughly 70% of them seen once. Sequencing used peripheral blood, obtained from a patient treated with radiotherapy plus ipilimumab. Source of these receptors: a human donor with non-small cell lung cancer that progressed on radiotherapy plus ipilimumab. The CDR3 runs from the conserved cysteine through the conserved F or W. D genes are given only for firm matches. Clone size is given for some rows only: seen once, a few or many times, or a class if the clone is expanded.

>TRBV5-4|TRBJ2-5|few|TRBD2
TGTGCCAGCAGCTTTGGTCTGAGAGGCGGGAGGGCCACGGAAGAGACCCAGTACTTC
CASSFGLRGGRATEETQYF
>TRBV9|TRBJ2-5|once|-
TGTGCCAGCAGCTCCCCCGTTGGCAGCCAAGAGACCCAGTACTTC
CASSSPVGSQETQYF
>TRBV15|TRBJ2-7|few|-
TGTGCCACCAGCAGAGATACCGGAGGGGTCCATTTC
CATSRDTGGVHF
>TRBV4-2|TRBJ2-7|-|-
TGTGCCAGCAGCCAAGTCGGGGGAGTGGGGTCCTACGAGCAGTACTTC
CASSQVGGVGSYEQYF
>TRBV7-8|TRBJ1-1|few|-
TGTGCCAGCAGCGGAACAGGGCGTTTTTCGGCTTTCTTT
CASSGTGRFSAFF
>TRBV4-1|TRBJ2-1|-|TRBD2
TGCGCCAGCAGCCGCGAAGCGGGGGCCTTGTGGAATGAGCAGTTCTTC
CASSREAGALWNEQFF
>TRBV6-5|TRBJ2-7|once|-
TGTGCCAGCAGTTACCTGGACCCCTACGAGCAGTACTTC
CASSYLDPYEQYF
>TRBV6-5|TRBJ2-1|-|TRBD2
TGTGCCAGCAGGTTGACTAGCGGGGGGGCCAATGAGCAGTTCTTC
CASRLTSGGANEQFF
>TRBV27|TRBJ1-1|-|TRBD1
TGTGCCAGCAGGGGCCCCAGGGGGCTCGCTGAAGCTTTCTTT
CASRGPRGLAEAFF
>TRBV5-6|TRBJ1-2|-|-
TGTGCCAGCAGCCCCACGGGCTCCCGCACCTATGGCTACACCTTC
CASSPTGSRTYGYTF
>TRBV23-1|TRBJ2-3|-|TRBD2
TGCGCCAGCAGTCAATCGAAGACGGAGCAGGGAGGGCGGACAGATACGCAGTATTTT
CASSQSKTEQGGRTDTQYF
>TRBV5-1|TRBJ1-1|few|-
TGCGCCAGCAGCCTTCGTGGACAAGGGGCAGCTGAAGCTTTCTTT
CASSLRGQGAAEAFF
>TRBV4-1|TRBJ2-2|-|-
TGCGCCAGCAGCACCTGGGGCACCGGGGAGCTGTTTTTT
CASSTWGTGELFF
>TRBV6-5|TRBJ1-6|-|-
TGTGCCAGCAGTAAAACGTCGACGAATTCACCCCTCCACTTT
CASSKTSTNSPLHF
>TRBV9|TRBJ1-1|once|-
TGTGCCAGCAGCCTTATAAATAACGGTGAAGCTTTCTTT
CASSLINNGEAFF
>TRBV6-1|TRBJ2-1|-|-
TGTGCCAGCAGTGCGAGGGGGGCCAGCTCCTACAATGAGCAGTTCTTC
CASSARGASSYNEQFF
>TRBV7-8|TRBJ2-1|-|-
TGTGCCAGCAGCTTAGCGGGGCAGGTTGCCTACAATGAGCAGTTCTTC
CASSLAGQVAYNEQFF
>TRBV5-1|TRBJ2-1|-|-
TGCGCCAGCAGCCTAGGCTCCTTCGGGGATGAGCAGTTCTTC
CASSLGSFGDEQFF
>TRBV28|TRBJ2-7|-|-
TGTGCCAGCAGTTTATCTGGCAGTTGGAGCTCCTACGAGCAGTACTTC
CASSLSGSWSSYEQYF
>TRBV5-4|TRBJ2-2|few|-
TGTGCCAGCTTCAGGGGAGGAGGCACCGGGGAGCTGTTTTTT
CASFRGGGTGELFF
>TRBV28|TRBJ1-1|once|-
TGTGCCAGCAGTCCAGACATAATGAGGATGAACACTGAAGCTTTCTTT
CASSPDIMRMNTEAFF
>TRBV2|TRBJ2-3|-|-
TGTGCCAGCAGTTCGGAGGGAGTGGGCACAGATACGCAGTATTTT
CASSSEGVGTDTQYF